A single sample gave rise to the 18 T cell receptor beta chains below, sequenced in a study of blood T cell repertoires in COVID-19. Libraries were prepared by immunoSEQ multiplex PCR; TCRdb keeps only in-frame clonotypes and omits some of them. Of under 250,000 clones listed, roughly nine tenths were seen once; the top ten hold 1.5% to 2%. Source material: peripheral blood. The origin of the receptors is an older woman who had recovered from COVID-19.

The chain has TRBV6-5 and TRBJ1-1; 7 bases align to TRBD1. The CDR3 is made up of 14 amino acids. Per germline, CDR1 MNHEY and CDR2 SVGAGI. Trimming cost V 8 bases and J 1 base; bases outside gene matches: 7. The CDR3 DNA sequence: TGTGCCAGCGTACCGGGACAGAGGAACACTGAAGCTTTCTTT. It translates to CASVPGQRNTEAFF.

The chain links TRBV2 to TRBJ2-3, with 8 positions matching TRBD2. V lost 3 bases, J lost 3 bases, and 14 bases stayed unmatched. Germline assignment: CDR1 SNHLY and CDR2 FYNNEI. The CDR3 is made up of 18 amino acids. CDR3 residues: CASSDVSGGRGATDTQYF. Here the CDR3 DNA reads TGTGCCAGCAGTGATGTAAGCGGGGGCCGGGGGGCAACAGATACGCAGTATTTT.

The chain carries TRBV21-1 and TRBJ1-2; the tabulated D call, TRBD1, remains unverified against the DNA. TRBV21-1 is classified as a pseudogene. There are 19 residues in the CDR3. The CDR3 region is CASSKSGGQGRTHNYGYTF. CDR3 bases: TGTGCCAGCAGCAAAAGTGGGGGACAGGGGAGAACTCATAACTATGGCTACACCTTC.

The rearrangement links TRBV19 to TRBJ1-4; D unresolved. Between the trimmed V and J ends, which lost 6 bases and 0 bases, there was a span of 2 bases. The CDR3 length is 12 residues. CDR1 LNHDA and CDR2 SQIVND come from the germline V gene (reference sequence). The CDR3 loop is CASSSTNEKLFF. CDR3 sequence (DNA): TGTGCCAGTAGCTCAACTAATGAAAAACTGTTTTTT.

V is TRBV19 and J is TRBJ1-5; D gene ambiguous. The CDR3 contains 15 residues. The V gene lost 5 bases and the J gene lost 1 base, with 12 bases spanning the gap. The germline V gene encodes CDR1 LNHDA and CDR2 SQIVND (reference sequence). The CDR3 nucleotides read TGTGCCAGTAGTTCAAAAATACGGAGCAATCAGCCCCAGCATTTT. This sequence encodes CASSSKIRSNQPQHF. Together with reference TRBV19 and TRBJ1-5, the CDR3 gives the full variable domain: DGGITQSPKYLFRKEGQNVTLSCEQNLNHDAMYWYRQDPGQGLRLIYYSQIVNDFQKGDIAEGYSVSREKKESFPLTVTSAQKNPTAFYLCASSSKIRSNQPQHFGDGTRLSIL.

This clone was recorded only once. The chain recombines TRBV7-2 with TRBJ1-2; no clear D gene. The CDR3 consists of 14 residues. CDR1 is SGHTA and CDR2 is FQGNSA in the germline V gene. V lost 6 bases, J lost 2 bases, and 13 bases lay in between. CDR3: CASRPRTGNYGYTF. CDR3 nucleotide sequence: TGTGCCAGCAGACCCCGGACGGGAAACTATGGCTACACCTTC.

CDR3 loop: CATSRDFLFGQGATDTQYF. In nucleotides, the CDR3 is TGTGCCACCAGCAGAGATTTCCTCTTCGGGCAGGGGGCGACAGATACGCAGTATTTT. The V and J genes are TRBV15 and TRBJ2-3; TRBD1 aligns across 8 bases. Germline lookup yields CDR1 LNHNV and CDR2 YYDKDF (reference sequence). The CDR3 loop spans 19 amino acids. J was trimmed by 3 bases and V by 0 bases; bases with no gene match: 14.

This sequence joins TRBV11-1 and TRBJ2-3, with D unresolved. Germline V gene lookup returns CDR1 SGHAT and CDR2 FQDESV (reference sequence). The CDR3 runs 14 residues. V lost 2 bases to trimming and J lost 0 bases, with 6 bases between them. CDR3 amino acids: CASSLFASTDTQYF. The CDR3 nucleotides are TGTGCCAGCAGCTTATTCGCGAGCACAGATACGCAGTATTTT.

This rearrangement joins TRBV3-1 (or the pseudogene TRBV3-2) to TRBJ1-1; D gene unclear. This CDR3 has 14 amino acids. Trimming took 6 bases from V and 4 from J, leaving 15 bases between them. Germline V gives CDR1 LGHDT, CDR2 YNNKEL (reference sequence). The CDR3 DNA sequence: TGTGCCAGCAGAACGGCAGGTACGACCACTGAAGCTTTCTTT. It encodes CASRTAGTTTEAFF.

This chain uses TRBV28 with TRBJ1-5; D is perhaps TRBD1 (6 bases). The V end lost 6 bases, the J end lost 5 bases, and 8 bases lay between the germline ends. The germline gives CDR1 MDHEN, CDR2 SYDVKM. The CDR3 is 12 residues long. CDR3 sequence: CASSSGDQPQHF. The CDR3 DNA reads as TGTGCCAGCAGCTCAGGGGATCAGCCCCAGCATTTT.

This sequence joins TRBV29-1 and TRBJ2-2; no clear D gene. Germline CDR1 is SQVTM and CDR2 is ANQGSEA. V shed 7 bases and J shed 8 bases, with 11 bases lying between them. The CDR3 totals 11 residues. The CDR3 nucleotides are TGCAGCGGGAAACTGAGGGGGGAGCTGTTTTTT. It codes for CSGKLRGELFF.

V gene TRBV28 combines with J gene TRBJ1-2; no clear D gene. The CDR3 length is 13 residues. The germline V gene encodes CDR1 MDHEN and CDR2 SYDVKM. V was shortened by 10 bases and J by 0 bases, with 12 bases between the two germline ends. The CDR3 here is CATGGVPNYGYTF. The DNA of the CDR3 is TGTGCCACCGGCGGGGTTCCTAACTATGGCTACACCTTC.

The CDR3 DNA is TGCGCCAGCAGCCCCCAAGGAGGCTCTCGCTATGGCTACACCTTC. The encoded protein is CASSPQGGSRYGYTF. V gene TRBV5-1 combines with J gene TRBJ1-2; D is ambiguous. Germline CDR1 is SGHRS and CDR2 is YFSETQ. The V gene lost 4 bases and the J gene lost 4 bases, with 17 bases spanning the gap. This CDR3 has 15 amino acids.

The chain recombines TRBV3-1 (or the pseudogene TRBV3-2) with TRBJ2-2; 7 bases fit TRBD1. Per the germline V gene, CDR1 is LGHDT and CDR2 is YNNKEL (reference sequence). The CDR3 totals 15 residues. The V gene end was trimmed by 4 bases and the J gene end by 3 bases; junction bases not matched to a gene: 5. CDR3: CASSRNTGDTGELFF. DNA of the CDR3: TGTGCCAGCAGCCGAAATACAGGGGACACCGGGGAGCTGTTTTTT.

The chain carries TRBV6-6 and TRBJ2-7; D might be TRBD2 (7 bases). The germline gives CDR1 MNHNY, CDR2 SVGAGI (reference sequence). V was pared by 6 bases and J by 2 bases, with 17 bases between. The CDR3 spans 15 residues. CDR3 residues: CASSPGGTTTYEQYF. The DNA of the CDR3 is TGTGCCAGCAGCCCCGGGGGGACAACTACCTACGAGCAGTACTTC.

This clone was detected once. This sequence joins TRBV7-3 and TRBJ2-3, with D perhaps TRBD2 (5 bases). V lost 2 bases to trimming and J lost 4 bases, with 10 bases between them. CDR1 and CDR2 from the germline V gene are SGHTA and FQGTGA. This CDR3 contains 14 residues. CDR3 DNA sequence: TGTGCCAGCAGCTTAGATCGGGGATCAGATACGCAGTATTTT. As protein: CASSLDRGSDTQYF.

The V gene is TRBV6-1, the J gene TRBJ1-1; 10 bases are shared with TRBD1. Germline-derived CDR1 and CDR2 are MNHNS and SASEGT. The CDR3 sequence is 15 residues long. The V gene end was trimmed by 2 bases and the J gene end by 4 bases; junction bases not matched to a gene: 4. CDR3 bases: TGTGCCAGCAGTGAACAGTGGACAGGGGGCACTGAAGCTTTCTTT. It encodes CASSEQWTGGTEAFF.

The V gene is TRBV19, the J gene TRBJ1-1; no clear D. This CDR3 comprises 15 residues. V was trimmed by 4 bases and J by 0 bases, leaving 12 bases between them. CDR1 and CDR2 (germline): LNHDA, SQIVND (reference sequence). The CDR3 loop reads CASSTVARMNTEAFF. CDR3 in DNA: TGTGCCAGTAGTACGGTCGCGCGGATGAACACTGAAGCTTTCTTT.